These 8 T cell receptor beta chains were all obtained from the same sample, sequenced in a study of read filtering for tumor transcriptome and immune sequencing. This library used roughly 430 ng RNA and molecular barcoded adaptors spanning alpha/delta and beta/gamma chains. TCRdb re-derived calls from the reads in MiXCR, one entry per CDR3 protein. Of tens of thousands of distinct CDR3 sequences in the sample, roughly 21% were seen once. Sequenced: a population of CD138-negative cells sorted from bone marrow. These receptors came from a donor at least 40 years old with multiple myeloma.

The rearrangement uses TRBV5-1 and TRBJ2-1; 8 nucleotides align to TRBD1. The closer fit of TRBJ2-7 to the DNA end suggests the J call may be wrong. The CDR3 extends over 14 amino acids. Per the germline V gene, CDR1 is SGHRS and CDR2 is YFSETQ. For the CDR3, the DNA is TGCGCCAGCAGCTCGAGACAGGGGAACTGCGAGCAGTACTTC. Amino acids: CASSSRQGNCEQYF.

This clonotype came up many times. The rearrangement links TRBV3-1 to TRBJ2-1; unclear D gene. Germline CDR1 reads LGHDT; CDR2 reads YNNKEL (reference sequence). The CDR3 contains 11 residues. V was shortened by 1 base and J by 15 bases, with 10 bases between the two germline ends. The CDR3 DNA is TGTGCCAGCAGCCAAGGGCGAGCGCGGTTCTTC. It is translated as CASSQGRARFF.

V is TRBV28 and J is TRBJ1-5; no definite D call. The CDR3 has 11 amino acids. Germline loops: CDR1 MDHEN, CDR2 SYDVKM. Written as DNA, the CDR3 is TGTGCTAGCCGTTTCGGGCAGCCCCAGCATTTT. Its protein product is CASRFGQPQHF.

J is TRBJ2-6 and V is TRBV18; D gene uncertain. There are 15 residues in the CDR3. Germline CDR1 reads KGHSH; CDR2 reads LQKENI. V dropped 6 bases and J dropped 0 bases, with 9 bases sitting between them. For the CDR3, the DNA is TGTGCCAGCTCCGCACGAGACTCTGGGGCCAACGTCCTGACTTTC. This codes for CASSARDSGANVLTF.

This clonotype has ten or more counts. V gene TRBV18 combines with J gene TRBJ2-7; TRBD2 agrees at 8 bases. The V segment lost 6 bases and the J segment 4 bases; nucleotides outside the gene matches: 14. This CDR3 contains 16 residues. The V gene's germline CDR1 is KGHSH and CDR2 LQKENI. CDR3 sequence: CASSPRASGGWYEQYF. In nucleotides, the CDR3 is TGTGCCAGCTCGCCCCGTGCCAGCGGGGGTTGGTACGAGCAGTACTTC.

Many counts were recorded for this clonotype. The rearrangement uses TRBV12-3 or TRBV12-4 and TRBJ1-1, with D possibly being TRBD1 (5 bases). Trimming left V 9 bases short and J 0 bases short, with 20 bases between. CDR3 length equals 16 residues. The CDR3 DNA reads TGTGCCAGTTTGGTTGCAGGGTCGGGTATGAACACTGAAGCTTTCTTT. Its translation: CASLVAGSGMNTEAFF.

This clonotype was seen ten or more times. This chain links TRBV14 with TRBJ2-6; no definite D call. The V end was cut by 1 base, the J end by 4 bases, with 5 bases between. Per the germline V gene, CDR1 is SGHDN and CDR2 is FVKESK. This CDR3 comprises 14 residues. CDR3 region: CASSQGTGANVLTF. The CDR3, as DNA: TGTGCCAGCAGCCAAGGGACGGGGGCCAACGTCCTGACTTTC.

This clonotype was counted many times. The J gene is TRBJ2-2, the V gene TRBV6-1; the D is unclear. CDR3 length equals 15 residues. Germline-derived CDR1 and CDR2 are MNHNS and SASEGT. Trimming pared 0 bases from V and 5 bases from J, leaving 10 bases between. CDR3 DNA sequence: TGTGCCAGCAGTGAAGCTGCGCCCGGAACCGGGGAGCTGTTTTTT. Translation: CASSEAAPGTGELFF.